This T cell receptor (beta chain) came from a study of blood T cell repertoires in COVID-19. Study-wide context: PBMCs, B-cell-depleted T cells, or T cells provided the cDNA or gDNA that made up the material.

The germline gives CDR1 GTSNPN, CDR2 SVGIG (reference sequence). V shed 4 bases, J shed 3 bases, and the junction held 4 bases outside the gene matches. The CDR3 is 14 amino acids. The study drew participants aged roughly 18 to 95 years from 24 US areas. Clones were read by immunoSEQ multiplex PCR, and TCRdb kept only the in-frame ones, dropping some. The sample records roughly 140,000 clones, under 90% being singletons. Sequencing was carried out using PBMCs or T cells enriched from blood (not recorded which). The chain is built from TRBV30 and TRBJ2-2; 8 nucleotides line up with TRBD2. This sequence was found in a man aged 50-59 years who had recovered from COVID-19. CDR3 protein: CAWNAGGHTGELFF. The CDR3 coding sequence is TGTGCCTGGAACGCGGGGGGCCACACCGGGGAGCTGTTTTTT.